The 27 T cell receptor beta chains below were found in one sample sequenced in a study of blood T cell repertoires in COVID-19. Using immunoSEQ multiplex PCR, the repertoire was profiled, and TCRdb retains in-frame clones only, with some absent. Found here are about 160,000 clones, roughly 74% of them singletons; the top ten hold about 15%. The sample taken for sequencing was peripheral blood. These TCRs come from a woman older than 75 with acute or convalescent COVID-19.

The J gene is TRBJ2-7, the V gene TRBV5-5; TRBD1 is a possible D gene (5 bases). V lost 4 bases and J lost 3, with 14 bases in between. Germline-derived CDR1 and CDR2 are SGHKS and YYEKEE (reference sequence). The CDR3 has 14 residues. CDR3 loop: CASSPTPQGYEQYF. The CDR3, as DNA: TGTGCCAGCAGCCCTACTCCCCAGGGCTACGAGCAGTACTTC.

This clone came up a few times. The J gene is TRBJ1-3, the V gene TRBV7-2; TRBD1 aligns across 7 bases. V dropped 0 bases and J dropped 3; count of bases not matched to a gene: 5. The CDR3 runs to 16 residues. Germline V gene sequence: CDR1 SGHTA, CDR2 FQGNSA. CDR3 nucleotide sequence: TGTGCCAGCAGCTTAGCAAAAGGGGGCTTTGGAAACACCATATATTTT. Translation: CASSLAKGGFGNTIYF.

V usage is TRBV5-6 and J usage is TRBJ2-1, with 11 bases that match TRBD2. Unmatched junction bases numbered 0, after V lost 0 bases and J lost 4 bases. The CDR3 loop spans 15 amino acids. From germline, CDR1 is SGHDT and CDR2 YYEEEE. DNA of the CDR3: TGTGCCAGCAGCTTGGGACTAGCGGGATACAATGAGCAGTTCTTC. As protein: CASSLGLAGYNEQFF. The full variable domain, rest sourced from reference TRBV5-6 and TRBJ2-1, is DAGVTQSPTHLIKTRGQQVTLRCSPKSGHDTVSWYQQALGQGPQFIFQYYEEEERQRGNFPDRFSGHQFPNYSSELNVNALLLGDSALYLCASSLGLAGYNEQFFGPGTRLTVL.

This clone has more than one count but fewer than ten. This chain joins TRBV6-5 and TRBJ1-2; 8 bases are shared with TRBD1. This CDR3 comprises 11 residues. Germline V CDR1 and CDR2: MNHEY, SVGAGI. Trimming at V came to 9 bases and at J to 8 bases, leaving 5 bases not matched to a gene. The CDR3 is CARWTGYGYTF. CDR3 nucleotides: TGTGCCAGATGGACAGGGTACGGCTACACCTTC.

This clone was seen a handful of times. V gene TRBV11-3 combines with J gene TRBJ2-7; D remains ambiguous. Deletions cut 1 base from V and 2 bases from J, with 9 bases between. Germline CDR1 SGHNT, CDR2 YENEEA. The CDR3 is 14 residues long. CDR3: CASSLGGSTYEQYF. In DNA form, the CDR3 reads TGTGCCAGCAGCTTAGGAGGTTCGACCTACGAGCAGTACTTC. Using reference TRBV11-3 and TRBJ2-7 for the parts outside the CDR3, the full variable domain is EAGVVQSPRYKIIEKKQPVAFWCNPISGHNTLYWYLQNLGQGPELLIRYENEEAVDDSQLPKDRFSAERLKGVDSTLKIQPAELGDSAVYLCASSLGGSTYEQYFGPGTRLTVT.

The J gene is TRBJ1-4, the V gene TRBV6-5; D possibly corresponds to TRBD1 (6 bases). The CDR3 has 15 amino acids. Trimming pared 6 bases from V and 6 bases from J, leaving 17 bases between. CDR1 and CDR2 (germline): MNHEY, SVGAGI. CDR3: CASSEGGTRHEKLFF. The CDR3 DNA follows: TGTGCCAGCAGCGAGGGGGGGACACGGCATGAAAAACTGTTTTTT.

This clone was recorded once. V and J are TRBV6-2 or TRBV6-3 and TRBJ1-1; D is perhaps TRBD1 (6 bases). V shed 4 bases and J shed 1 base, with 7 bases lying between them. Germline V gene lookup returns CDR1 MNHEY and CDR2 SVGEGT. The CDR3 is 13 amino acids. DNA for the CDR3: TGTGCCAGCAGTTTGACAGGGAACACTGAAGCTTTCTTT. This encodes CASSLTGNTEAFF.

The V and J genes are TRBV5-4 and TRBJ2-5; a possible D gene is TRBD2 (7 bases). V was pared by 4 bases and J by 0 bases, with 10 bases between. CDR3 length: 14 residues. The germline V gene has CDR1 SGHNT and CDR2 YYREEE (reference sequence). The CDR3 nucleotides are TGTGCCAGCAGCCAGGGGACTAACCAAGAGACCCAGTACTTC. Protein sequence: CASSQGTNQETQYF. Together with reference TRBV5-4 and TRBJ2-5, the CDR3 gives the full variable domain: ETGVTQSPTHLIKTRGQQVTLRCSSQSGHNTVSWYQQALGQGPQFIFQYYREEENGRGNFPPRFSGLQFPNYSSELNVNALELDDSALYLCASSQGTNQETQYFGPGTRLLVL.

The V call is TRBV28, the J call TRBJ1-2, with 10 positions matching TRBD1. This CDR3 has 14 residues. V trimming: 5 bases; J trimming: 7 bases; junction bases outside the gene matches: 7. CDR1 is MDHEN and CDR2 is SYDVKM in the germline V gene. For the CDR3, the DNA is TGTGCCAGCAGTACTACGACAGGGGGCTTTGGCTACACCTTC. This translates into CASSTTTGGFGYTF.

This clone was found a few times. The rearrangement uses TRBV19 and TRBJ1-1, with unresolved D. V dropped 10 bases and J dropped 7 bases, with 16 bases sitting between them. Germline-derived CDR1 and CDR2 are LNHDA and SQIVND (reference sequence). The length of the CDR3 is 12 residues. CDR3 nucleotides: TGTGCCACCTGTGGGGAGTCCTTTGAAGCTTTCTTT. As protein: CATCGESFEAFF.

This chain connects TRBV28 to TRBJ1-6, with a weak D call TRBD1 (5 bases). Trimming removed 3 bases at V and 11 bases at J, with 8 bases between. The germline gives CDR1 MDHEN, CDR2 SYDVKM. The CDR3 contains 12 residues. CDR3 amino acids: CASSFAGAPLHF. CDR3 nucleotide sequence: TGTGCCAGCAGTTTTGCGGGGGCACCCCTCCACTTT.

The chain combines TRBV11-2 with TRBJ1-6; D remains unclear. The CDR3 extends over 13 amino acids. V lost 2 bases, J lost 3 bases, and 2 bases lay in between. Per the germline V gene, CDR1 is SGHAT and CDR2 is FQNNGV. The CDR3 is CASSLHYNSPLHF. CDR3 DNA: TGTGCCAGCAGCTTACACTATAATTCACCCCTCCACTTT.

The J gene is TRBJ2-5, the V gene TRBV24-1, with 7 bases lining up with TRBD2. The trim removed 9 bases at V and 4 bases at J, leaving 7 bases unmatched. Germline CDR1 KGHDR, CDR2 SFDVKD. The CDR3 is made up of 13 amino acids. CDR3 loop: CATRAGVGETQYF. For the CDR3, the DNA is TGTGCCACCCGCGCGGGAGTTGGAGAGACCCAGTACTTC.

CDR3 in amino acids: CASSSPEVSPVIETQYF. As DNA, the CDR3 is TGCGCCAGCAGCTCCCCCGAGGTTTCACCAGTTATAGAGACCCAGTACTTC. The chain joins TRBV5-1 to TRBJ2-5; unclear D gene. Germline V gene lookup returns CDR1 SGHRS and CDR2 YFSETQ. Deletions cut 3 bases from V and 4 bases from J, with 22 bases between. The CDR3 length is 17 residues.

V and J are TRBV6-5 and TRBJ1-5, with D uncertain. Germline-derived CDR1 and CDR2 are MNHEY and SVGAGI. The CDR3 sequence is 11 residues long. V lost 9 bases and J 7 bases, leaving 10 bases between the germline ends. CDR3 DNA sequence: TGTGCCAGGGTCAGAGGCCAGCCCCAGCATTTT. The encoded protein is CARVRGQPQHF.

J is TRBJ2-7 and V is TRBV11-3, with a tentative D call TRBD2 (6 bases). Per the germline V gene, CDR1 is SGHNT and CDR2 is YENEEA. This CDR3 contains 15 residues. Trimming removed 3 bases at V and 4 bases at J, with 16 bases between. The CDR3 here is CASSLGGTSAYEQYF. The CDR3 coding sequence is TGTGCCAGCAGCTTGGGCGGGACCAGCGCGTACGAGCAGTACTTC.

This chain links TRBV24-1 with TRBJ2-1, with 9 bases matching TRBD2. V was pared by 0 bases and J by 9 bases, with 8 bases of the junction left unmatched. CDR3 length: 16 amino acids. Germline CDR1 KGHDR, CDR2 SFDVKD. The CDR3 region is CATSDLGAGGPSEQFF. The CDR3 bases are TGTGCCACCAGTGATTTGGGGGCGGGAGGGCCTTCTGAGCAGTTCTTC.

The V and J genes are TRBV5-1 and TRBJ2-5, with unresolved D. The CDR3 runs 11 residues. Trimming pared 1 base from V and 5 bases from J, leaving 3 bases between. The germline V gene has CDR1 SGHRS and CDR2 YFSETQ. The CDR3 DNA reads as TGCGCCAGCAGCTTGACTGAGACCCAGTACTTC. Its translation: CASSLTETQYF.

This chain uses TRBV7-6 with TRBJ2-1; 14 bases are a match to TRBD2. V lost 1 base to trimming and J lost 4 bases; unmatched junction nucleotides: 6. The CDR3 has 18 amino acids. From germline, CDR1 is SGHVS and CDR2 FNYEAQ. The CDR3 region is CASSLVRTSGGSYNEQFF. CDR3 bases: TGTGCCAGCAGCTTAGTGAGGACTAGCGGGGGGTCGTACAATGAGCAGTTCTTC.

This chain uses TRBV6-1 with TRBJ2-6; D may be TRBD1 (6 bases). Trimming pared 2 bases from V and 2 bases from J, leaving 13 bases between. The germline gives CDR1 MNHNS, CDR2 SASEGT. The CDR3 is 17 residues long. CDR3 bases: TGTGCCAGCAGTGAACACACAGGGTGGGCTGGGGCCAACGTCCTGACTTTC. This gives the protein CASSEHTGWAGANVLTF.

This clone was recorded once. The V gene is TRBV28, the J gene TRBJ1-5; 9 nucleotides line up with TRBD1. Trimming took 5 bases from V and 5 from J; bases not matched to a gene: 10. CDR1 and CDR2 (germline): MDHEN, SYDVKM. The CDR3 runs 16 residues. The CDR3 nucleotides are TGTGCCAGCAGTACAAGGACAGGGGCGCTGGATCAGCCCCAGCATTTT. Translation gives CASSTRTGALDQPQHF.

J is TRBJ1-2 and V is TRBV10-3; 7 bases are shared with TRBD1. Germline CDR1 ENHRY, CDR2 SYGVKD. There are 13 residues in the CDR3. With 8 bases clipped from V and 7 bases from J, the junction kept 10 bases outside the gene matches. CDR3 DNA: TGTGCCATCGGGGGACAGAATTTAGGTGGCTACACCTTC. It encodes CAIGGQNLGGYTF.

Only one count was recorded for this clone. The CDR3 region is CASSPGSAKAFF. DNA for the CDR3: TGTGCCAGCAGCCCCGGGTCCGCCAAAGCTTTCTTT. This chain connects TRBV3-1 (or the pseudogene TRBV3-2) to TRBJ1-1, with D hard to call. Germline V gives CDR1 LGHDT, CDR2 YNNKEL (reference sequence). The CDR3 covers 12 residues. Trimming stripped 4 bases from V and 9 bases from J, with 12 bases between.

The chain uses TRBV30 and TRBJ1-2; 7 bases are shared with TRBD1. Unmatched junction bases numbered 5, after V lost 1 base and J lost 0 bases. The CDR3 spans 15 residues. Germline loops: CDR1 GTSNPN, CDR2 SVGIG (reference sequence). In DNA form, the CDR3 reads TGTGCCTGGAGTGAGGGGGCGGGCGCTAACTATGGCTACACCTTC. The encoded protein is CAWSEGAGANYGYTF.

This chain uses TRBV4-2 with TRBJ1-2; tentatively, D is TRBD1 (6 bases). Per germline, CDR1 LGHNA and CDR2 YNFKEQ. The CDR3 sequence is 14 residues long. V lost 3 bases, J lost 3 bases, and 11 bases lay in between. CDR3 amino acids: CASSQGRTDYGYTF. DNA of the CDR3: TGTGCCAGCAGCCAGGGCCGGACAGACTATGGCTACACCTTC.

The chain couples TRBV7-2 to TRBJ2-7, with D possibly matching TRBD2 (6 bases). This CDR3 region has 17 residues. Germline CDR1 and CDR2: SGHTA and FQGNSA. The V end was cut by 1 base, the J end by 5 bases, with 21 bases between. The CDR3 region has the DNA TGTGCCAGCAGCTTAGTATTCGGAGGATTGGCGGGACACGAGCAGTACTTC. This gives the protein CASSLVFGGLAGHEQYF.

V is TRBV6-5 and J is TRBJ1-5, with unresolved D. The germline V gene encodes CDR1 MNHEY and CDR2 SVGAGI. The CDR3 consists of 13 residues. V lost 8 bases to trimming and J lost 4 bases, with 12 bases between them. The CDR3 loop reads CASSDSRNQPQHF. CDR3 in DNA: TGTGCCAGCTCGGATAGCCGAAATCAGCCCCAGCATTTT.